This note documents a single T cell receptor (beta chain) sequence. No antigen is known for it. The data stem from a study of vaccination effects on CD4 cells after COVID-19. Looking at the study overall: Participants were vaccinated with two doses of either the BNT162b2 or mRNA-1273 vaccine. Pre-vaccine samples were drawn 16 days and one week before the first dose.

Clones were sequenced by immunoSEQ multiplex PCR, and TCRdb holds only the in-frame ones, with some missing. The sample consists of around 45,000 clones, approximately 80% of them appearing once. CDR3 size: 14 residues. The ends were cut back, 3 bases at V and 5 bases at J, with 14 bases in the middle. Germline CDR1 reads LGHDT; CDR2 reads YNNKEL (reference sequence). Points from the study as a whole: Pronounced clonal contraction occurred in clones induced by infection and by vaccine late after vaccination. Convalescent post-vaccine spike-reactive clones were mostly newly vaccine-induced.

It was after around 10 days of culture that CD4+ T cells were isolated. Sequenced here: CD4+ T cells from PBMCs cultured without peptide, sampled before COVID-19 vaccination. This TCR derives from a human donor who had a prior SARS-CoV-2 infection. The genes are TRBV3-1 (or the pseudogene TRBV3-2) and TRBJ2-7, with no clear D. Written as DNA, the CDR3 is TGTGCCAGCAGCCATATCGAGGAATTGCACGAGCAGTACTTC. Its protein is CASSHIEELHEQYF.